Following are 15 T cell receptor beta chains from one sample sequenced in a study of cytomegalovirus exposure and HLA in healthy donors. Clones were read by immunoSEQ multiplex PCR, and TCRdb kept only the in-frame ones, dropping some. The repertoire holds approximately 200,000 clones, with 70% to 90% as singletons. Material for sequencing was PBMCs. These receptor sequences come from a woman aged 18 to 35 in good health and CMV-seronegative.

The rearrangement joins TRBV19 to TRBJ2-2; 9 bases agree with TRBD2. This CDR3 has 17 amino acids. Germline CDR1 is LNHDA and CDR2 is SQIVND (reference sequence). V shed 6 bases, J shed 7 bases, and the junction held 15 bases outside the gene matches. CDR3 loop: CASRASGTRMSGGELFF. CDR3 DNA: TGTGCCAGTAGGGCTAGCGGGACTCGGATGTCTGGCGGGGAGCTGTTTTTT.

The rearrangement links TRBV9 to TRBJ1-2; 9 nucleotides agree with TRBD1. Unmatched junction bases numbered 1, after V lost 0 bases and J lost 1 base. CDR3 length: 15 amino acids. CDR1 is SGDLS and CDR2 is YYNGEE in the germline V gene. As DNA, the CDR3 is TGTGCCAGCAGCGTAGAGGGACAGGGTAACTATGGCTACACCTTC. Translating it yields CASSVEGQGNYGYTF.

The V call is TRBV6-1, the J call TRBJ2-7, with TRBD1 matching over 7 bases. J lost 2 bases, V lost 4 bases, and 8 bases had no gene match. CDR3 size: 15 residues. The germline V gene encodes CDR1 MNHNS and CDR2 SASEGT. CDR3 coding DNA: TGTGCCAGCAGTGCCGGGACAGCAAGAACCTACGAGCAGTACTTC. This sequence encodes CASSAGTARTYEQYF.

The J gene is TRBJ2-7, the V gene TRBV4-1; possible D gene TRBD1, 5 bases. Trimming stripped 0 bases from V and 2 bases from J, with 14 bases between. The CDR3 spans 16 residues. CDR1 is MGHRA, CDR2 YSYEKL, per germline. CDR3 nucleotide sequence: TGCGCCAGCAGCCAAGATAACATAGGGGCTGCCTACGAGCAGTACTTC. Translating gives CASSQDNIGAAYEQYF.

The rearrangement links TRBV7-9 to TRBJ2-2, with 10 bases that match TRBD1. Unmatched junction bases numbered 13, after V lost 3 bases and J lost 6 bases. CDR1 SEHNR and CDR2 FQNEAQ come from the germline V gene (reference sequence). This CDR3 has 18 residues. This chain's CDR3 is CASSFGGSGQGVAGELFF. CDR3 coding DNA: TGTGCCAGCAGCTTTGGTGGGTCCGGACAGGGGGTCGCCGGGGAGCTGTTTTTT.

Remarks on this clone: One end of the junction does not line up with germline, which may come from a read error. This chain's CDR3 is CASSPLAGTSDPRVVF. The CDR3 coding sequence is TGTGCCAGCTCACCCCTAGCCGGGACTAGCGACCCGAGGGTCGTCTTC. V usage is TRBV18 and J usage is TRBJ2-1, with 10 bases identical to TRBD2. Germline V gives CDR1 KGHSH, CDR2 LQKENI. CDR3 length: 16 residues.

V and J are TRBV4-3 and TRBJ2-3, with a tentative D call TRBD2 (6 bases). The V end lost 0 bases, the J end lost 2 bases, and 9 bases lay between the germline ends. Germline values: CDR1 LGHNA, CDR2 YSLEER. The CDR3 length is 15 residues. The CDR3 sequence: CASSQDLRDTDTQYF. The CDR3 DNA is TGCGCCAGCAGCCAAGATTTGCGGGACACAGATACGCAGTATTTT.

The V call is TRBV27, the J call TRBJ2-7; TRBD2 agrees at 10 bases. With 0 bases clipped from V and 3 bases from J, the junction kept 5 bases outside the gene matches. The CDR3 is 16 amino acids. Per the germline V gene, CDR1 is MNHEY and CDR2 is SMNVEV (reference sequence). CDR3: CASSLSPSGSVYEQYF. The CDR3 bases are TGTGCCAGCAGTTTATCCCCTAGCGGGAGCGTCTACGAGCAGTACTTC.

This chain joins TRBV5-1 and TRBJ2-1, with D perhaps matching TRBD2 (5 bases). Germline V lookup: CDR1 SGHRS, CDR2 YFSETQ. Trimming shortened V by 6 bases and J by 0 bases, and 13 bases separated the two germline ends. This CDR3 is built from 15 residues. CDR3 bases: TGCGCCAGCATTGAATGGACTGGCTCCTACAATGAGCAGTTCTTC. Protein product: CASIEWTGSYNEQFF.

This chain joins TRBV6-1 and TRBJ2-7, with TRBD2 identical over 10 bases. Germline lookup yields CDR1 MNHNS and CDR2 SASEGT. Trimming at V came to 2 bases and at J to 3 bases, leaving 7 bases not matched to a gene. The CDR3 has 16 residues. DNA of the CDR3: TGTGCCAGCAGTGAATTAATAGCGGGAGGATTCTACGAGCAGTACTTC. The encoded protein is CASSELIAGGFYEQYF.

V gene TRBV27 combines with J gene TRBJ1-2, with 7 nucleotides matching TRBD1. The CDR3 consists of 16 residues. Trimming took 0 bases from V and 4 from J; bases not matched to a gene: 8. Germline assignment: CDR1 MNHEY and CDR2 SMNVEV (reference sequence). In DNA, the CDR3 is TGTGCCAGCAGTTTATCGACAGGGACCCTCACCTATGGCTACACCTTC. Translating gives CASSLSTGTLTYGYTF.

The chain employs TRBV5-1 and TRBJ2-2; no reliable D call. V lost 4 bases to trimming and J lost 3 bases, with 7 bases between them. The CDR3 runs 13 residues. From germline, CDR1 is SGHRS and CDR2 YFSETQ. The CDR3 reads CASSETHTGELFF. The CDR3 DNA reads as TGCGCCAGCAGCGAAACTCACACCGGGGAGCTGTTTTTT. Combining the CDR3 with reference TRBV5-1 and TRBJ2-2 gives the whole variable domain KAGVTQTPRYLIKTRGQQVTLSCSPISGHRSVSWYQQTPGQGLQFLFEYFSETQRNKGNFPGRFSGRQFSNSRSEMNVSTLELGDSALYLCASSETHTGELFFGEGSRLTVL.

This clone was counted between two and nine times. The rearrangement joins TRBV7-9 to TRBJ1-5; D call uncertain. The CDR3 is 12 residues long. From germline, CDR1 is SEHNR and CDR2 FQNEAQ (reference sequence). V lost 5 bases to trimming and J lost 1 base, with 3 bases between them. The CDR3 DNA reads TGTGCCAGCAGCCTGAGCAATCAGCCCCAGCATTTT. Translation: CASSLSNQPQHF. The full variable domain, in which reference TRBV7-9 and TRBJ1-5 provide the parts outside the CDR3, is DTGVSQNPRHKITKRGQNVTFRCDPISEHNRLYWYRQTLGQGPEFLTYFQNEAQLEKSRLLSDRFSAERPKGSFSTLEIQRTEQGDSAMYLCASSLSNQPQHFGDGTRLSIL.

This chain joins TRBV29-1 and TRBJ2-1; a weak D match, TRBD1 (6 bases). Germline V gives CDR1 SQVTM, CDR2 ANQGSEA. Trimming shortened V by 1 base and J by 6 bases, and 16 bases separated the two germline ends. The CDR3 consists of 15 residues. CDR3 region: CSVEGQRGGPNEQFF. The CDR3 coding sequence is TGCAGCGTTGAAGGGCAAAGAGGGGGACCCAATGAGCAGTTCTTC.

The chain carries TRBV29-1 and TRBJ2-2; D is unresolved. This CDR3 has 12 residues. Trimming cost V 5 bases and J 1 base, with 5 bases left between them. Germline V CDR1 and CDR2: SQVTM, ANQGSEA. The CDR3 DNA is TGCAGCGTTTCGGGGAACACCGGGGAGCTGTTTTTT. Its protein product is CSVSGNTGELFF.